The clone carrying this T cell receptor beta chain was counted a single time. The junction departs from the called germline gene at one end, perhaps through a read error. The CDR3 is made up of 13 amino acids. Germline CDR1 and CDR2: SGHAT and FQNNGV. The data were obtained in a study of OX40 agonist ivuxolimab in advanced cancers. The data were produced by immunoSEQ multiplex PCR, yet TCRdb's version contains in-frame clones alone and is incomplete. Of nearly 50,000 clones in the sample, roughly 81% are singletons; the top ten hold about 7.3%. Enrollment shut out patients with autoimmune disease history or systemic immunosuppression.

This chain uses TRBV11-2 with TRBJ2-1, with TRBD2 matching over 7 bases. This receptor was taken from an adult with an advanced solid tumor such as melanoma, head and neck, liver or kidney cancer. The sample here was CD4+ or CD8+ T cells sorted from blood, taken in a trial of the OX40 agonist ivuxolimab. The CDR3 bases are TGTGCCAGCAGCCCACTTGGAGCGGGAATGCAGCTCTTC. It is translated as CASSPLGAGMQLF.